Following are 6 T cell receptor beta chains from one sample sequenced in a study of regulatory T cells in long-lasting Graves disease. iRepertoire HTBI primers and Arm-PCR of CDR3 regions built TCR beta libraries. Each CDR3 protein is one row after TCRdb ran MiXCR on the multiplex PCR reads. The table has a few hundred thousand distinct CDR3 sequences, roughly a fifth seen once; the top ten hold roughly three fifths. The sample's time point: persistent/refractory GD, antithyroid drugs over 5 years with positive TRAb. PBMC RNA served as the TCR library source. This specimen was peripheral blood mononuclear cells (PBMCs), taken when the disease was refractory, from a patient treated with antithyroid drugs. The origin of the receptors is a female donor with Graves disease.

In its sample, this clonotype was seen a few times. The chain links TRBV16 to TRBJ1-2; no firm D call. V lost 2 bases and J 3 bases, leaving 10 bases between the germline ends. Looked up from germline, CDR1 is KGHSY and CDR2 is FQNENV. CDR3 length: 14 residues. Here the CDR3 reads CASSQQWADYGYTF. CDR3 DNA sequence: TGTGCCAGCAGCCAACAGTGGGCGGACTATGGCTACACCTTC. Filled out from reference TRBV16 and TRBJ1-2, the complete variable domain reads GEEVAQTPKHLVRGEGQKAKLYCAPIKGHSYVFWYQQVLKNEFKFLISFQNENVFDETGMPKERFSAKCLPNSPCSLEIQATKLEDSAVYFCASSQQWADYGYTFGSGTRLTVV.

This clonotype has just a few counts. The chain is built from TRBV7-2 and TRBJ2-4; unclear D gene. V shed 3 bases and J shed 6 bases, with 15 bases lying between them. CDR1 is SGHTA and CDR2 is FQGNSA in the germline V gene. CDR3 length: 15 residues. CDR3 protein: CASSLSAALGNIQYF. In nucleotides, the CDR3 is TGTGCCAGCAGCTTGTCGGCGGCTCTGGGAAACATTCAGTACTTC.

The gene calls are TRBV6-2 or TRBV6-3 and TRBJ1-6, with D possibly being TRBD1 (5 bases). This CDR3 spans 15 amino acids. V gave up 5 bases and J gave up 7 bases, with 15 bases separating them. The V gene's germline CDR1 is MNHEY and CDR2 SVGEGT. CDR3 loop: CASSNGYGGNSPLHF. DNA for the CDR3: TGTGCCAGCAGTAACGGGTACGGGGGGAATTCACCCCTCCACTTT.

J is TRBJ1-1 and V is TRBV4-3; D is possibly TRBD1 (5 bases). Germline V lookup: CDR1 LGHNA, CDR2 YSLEER. This CDR3 is built from 15 residues. Deletions cut 1 base from V and 0 bases from J, with 9 bases between. CDR3 loop: CASSQVLGVNTEAFF. The CDR3 DNA follows: TGCGCCAGCAGCCAAGTTTTGGGGGTGAACACTGAAGCTTTCTTT.

This clonotype was found many times. V is TRBV18 and J is TRBJ1-5, with D unresolved. CDR1 is KGHSH and CDR2 is LQKENI in the germline V gene. The CDR3 extends over 12 amino acids. The V end lost 8 bases, the J end lost 4 bases, and 9 bases lay between the germline ends. The CDR3 protein is CASSPQNQPQHF. As DNA, the CDR3 is TGTGCCAGCAGCCCCCAAAATCAGCCCCAGCATTTT.

This clonotype has just a few counts. The V call is TRBV7-3, the J call TRBJ1-1, with D unresolved. Trimming stripped 1 base from V and 0 bases from J, with 9 bases between. Germline CDR1 reads SGHTA; CDR2 reads FQGTGA. The CDR3 is 15 amino acids. CDR3 amino acids: CASSLNGLMNTEAFF. The CDR3 nucleotides read TGTGCCAGCAGCTTAAACGGTCTAATGAACACTGAAGCTTTCTTT.